The clone carrying this T cell receptor (beta chain) has just a few counts. Its antigen is still unknown. The CDR3 is 15 amino acids. Germline V gene lookup returns CDR1 MNHNS and CDR2 SASEGT. V shed 3 bases and J shed 7 bases, with 18 bases lying between them. Barcoded TCR alpha and TCR beta cDNA libraries with UMIs came from 5'RACE using constant-segment primers. TCRdb processed the 5' RACE reads anew with MiXCR; each CDR3 protein has one entry. The table shows approximately 390,000 distinct CDR3 sequences, with 15% to 20% occurring only once. This entry is derived from a study of T-cell memory formation after mild COVID-19. Study-level findings and limits: Day 15 to 85 contracting clones showed balanced CD4/CD8; later expanders leaned CD4+.

The receptor comes from a man aged 18 to 29 who had mild COVID-19 (a few samples of this study predate the infection). Cell type and time point are not known. The source material was PBMCs or a T cell subset sorted from them (not recorded which). The chain combines TRBV6-1 with TRBJ1-2, with TRBD1 as a possible D gene (6 bases). The CDR3 region has the DNA TGTGCCAGCAGTGATATCCGTCCGGGGGGCCGTGGCTACACCTTC. Its protein product is CASSDIRPGGRGYTF.